This entry is about one T cell receptor beta chain. Germline CDR1 and CDR2: SGHAT and FQNNGV. CDR3 length: 17 amino acids. V dropped 2 bases and J dropped 6; count of bases not matched to a gene: 12. A quantity of about 0.5 to 1 ug RNA underwent reverse transcription using random hexamers. One entry per CDR3 protein, called by TCRdb with MiXCR from the immunoSEQ multiplex PCR reads. Of approximately 71,000 distinct CDR3 sequences listed, roughly 95% are singletons. This sample was taken from a study of CD8 T cells in Susac syndrome. The sequenced target, TCR beta, came from blood CD8+ and CD4+ T cells. Each multiple sclerosis control was a treatment-naive patient with relapsing-remitting disease that was either stable or active.

The sequenced material came from CD4+ T cells from PBMCs. J is TRBJ2-3 and V is TRBV11-2, with 9 bases fitting TRBD2. This TCR was sampled from a human donor with multiple sclerosis. The DNA of the CDR3 is TGTGCCAGCAGCTTATTCGGCAGCGGGGGGCCCGTTGATACGCAGTATTTT. Translated: CASSLFGSGGPVDTQYF.